Listed below are T cell receptor beta chains from one sample, sequenced in a study of chemoradiotherapy in HPV16-positive cancers. Profiled with immunoSEQ multiplex PCR; TCRdb holds only in-frame clones, not every one. In the table there are 25,000 to 30,000 clones, around nine tenths of which are singletons. The starting material was blood, obtained from a patient who underwent chemoradiotherapy. The receptors originated from a human donor with HPV-associated anogenital cancer. CDR3s include the opening cysteine and the closing phenylalanine or tryptophan. D genes are given only for firm matches. Not all rows give a size; the values are once, few, many and, for expanded clones, a class.

NA,TRBJ1-1,NA,TRBV7-9,TGTGCCAGCAGCCTCCAGGGCCCGAACACTGAAGCTTTCTTT,CASSLQGPNTEAFF
NA,TRBJ2-1,TRBD1,TRBV4-2,TGTGCCAGCAGCCTCCGACAGGGGGCTGCTATCTACAATGAGCAGTTCTTC,CASSLRQGAAIYNEQFF
NA,TRBJ1-1,NA,TRBV5-1,TGCGCCAGCAGCTCAGAGCGGAACACTGAAGCTTTCTTT,CASSSERNTEAFF
NA,TRBJ2-3,NA,TRBV19,TGTGCCAGTAGTATAGATGGGACTGATACGCAGTATTTT,CASSIDGTDTQYF
once,TRBJ1-2,NA,TRBV6-4,TGTGCCAGCAGTGACGAAGGGGACTATGGCTACACCTTC,CASSDEGDYGYTF
NA,TRBJ2-3,NA,TRBV7-3,TGTGCCAGCAGCTTATCGACAGCAGTATATAGCACAGATACGCAGTATTTT,CASSLSTAVYSTDTQYF
once,TRBJ1-5,TRBD1,TRBV4-2,TGTGCCAGCAGCCAAGAGGACAGGGGGTATCAGCCCCAGCATTTT,CASSQEDRGYQPQHF
NA,TRBJ2-1,NA,TRBV13,TGTGCCAGCAGCCCCCCTTACCAGAGCTCCTACAATGAGCAGTTCTTC,CASSPPYQSSYNEQFF
NA,TRBJ2-2,TRBD1,TRBV5-1,TGCGCCAGCAATTCGGGACAGGGGTTCGTCGGGGAGCTGTTTTTT,CASNSGQGFVGELFF
NA,TRBJ2-7,NA,TRBV30,TGTGCCTGGAAAAGGGCGGGCGCCGTCTCCTACGAGCAGTACTTC,CAWKRAGAVSYEQYF
NA,TRBJ2-7,NA,TRBV6-5,TGTGCCAGCAAAGGGTCCCCGTACTACGAGCAGTACTTC,CASKGSPYYEQYF
NA,TRBJ2-7,NA,TRBV6-1,TGTGCCAGCCGACTGACTACCTACGAGCAGTACTTC,CASRLTTYEQYF
NA,TRBJ1-2,NA,TRBV7-2,TGTGCCAGCAGCCCCTCGGGGGGGGAGGGTGGCTACACCTTC,CASSPSGGEGGYTF
few,TRBJ2-6,TRBD1,TRBV29-1,TGCAGCGCCCGAATCGGGACAGGGGGAAGCTCTGGGGCCAACGTCCTGACTTTC,CSARIGTGGSSGANVLTF
NA,TRBJ2-7,NA,TRBV5-4,TGTGCCAGCAGCTTCAAAGGTTACTACGAGCAGTACTTC,CASSFKGYYEQYF
NA,TRBJ2-3,NA,TRBV11-2,TGTGCCAGCAGCCATTTTTACGATACGCAGTATTTT,CASSHFYDTQYF
NA,TRBJ1-2,NA,TRBV2,TGTGCCAGCAGTTCACAGGGCGTCTATGGCTACACCTTC,CASSSQGVYGYTF
NA,TRBJ1-2,NA,TRBV30,TGTGCCTGGAGTCCGCCCCCCACCTTC,CAWSPPPTF
NA,TRBJ1-5,NA,TRBV30,TGTGCCTGGAGTGGGGGGGGGAGCAGGGAATATCAGCCCCAGCATTTT,CAWSGGGSREYQPQHF
NA,TRBJ1-5,NA,TRBV7-9,TGTGCCAGCAGCAACCTCGGAGATCAGCCCCAGCATTTT,CASSNLGDQPQHF
NA,TRBJ1-4,TRBD1,TRBV30,TGTGCCTGGAGCGGGACAGGGAATGAAAAACTGTTTTTT,CAWSGTGNEKLFF